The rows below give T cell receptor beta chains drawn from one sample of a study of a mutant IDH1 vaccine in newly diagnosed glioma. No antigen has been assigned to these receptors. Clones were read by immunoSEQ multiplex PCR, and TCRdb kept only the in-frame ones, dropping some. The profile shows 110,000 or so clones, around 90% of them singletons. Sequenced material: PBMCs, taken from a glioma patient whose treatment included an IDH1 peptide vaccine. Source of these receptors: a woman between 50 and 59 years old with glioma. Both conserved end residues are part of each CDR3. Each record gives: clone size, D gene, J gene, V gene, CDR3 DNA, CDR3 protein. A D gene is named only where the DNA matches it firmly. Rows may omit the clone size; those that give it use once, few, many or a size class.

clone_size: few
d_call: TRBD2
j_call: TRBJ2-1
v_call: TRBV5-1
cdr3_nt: TGCGCCAGCAGCTTGCGACTAGCGGGAACCATCTCGGGGGGGGTTCCCAATGAGCAGTTCTTC
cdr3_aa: CASSLRLAGTISGGVPNEQFF

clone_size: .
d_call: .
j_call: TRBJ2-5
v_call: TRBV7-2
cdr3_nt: TGTGCCAGCAGCCGCAGTGGGCAGCAAGAGACCCAGTACTTC
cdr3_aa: CASSRSGQQETQYF

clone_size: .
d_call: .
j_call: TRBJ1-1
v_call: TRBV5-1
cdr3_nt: TGCGCCAGCAGCTTGAGGTCGCCGAACACTGAAGCTTTCTTT
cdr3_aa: CASSLRSPNTEAFF

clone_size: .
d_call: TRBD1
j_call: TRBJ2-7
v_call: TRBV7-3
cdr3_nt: TGTGCCAGCAGCCGACAGGGCAGCTCCTACGAGCAGTACTTC
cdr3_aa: CASSRQGSSYEQYF

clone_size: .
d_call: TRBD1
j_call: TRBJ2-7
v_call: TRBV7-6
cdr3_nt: TGTGCCAGCAGCCTCGGACAGGGGGGCGGTGAGCAGTACTTC
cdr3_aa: CASSLGQGGGEQYF

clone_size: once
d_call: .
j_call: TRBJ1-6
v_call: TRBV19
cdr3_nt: TGTGCCAGTAACCAAGGCGTTGGCAGTCTGGGAAATTCACCCCTCCACTTT
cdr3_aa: CASNQGVGSLGNSPLHF

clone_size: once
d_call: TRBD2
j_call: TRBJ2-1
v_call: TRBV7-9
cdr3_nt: TGTGCCAGCAGCTTAGAGGTGACTAGCGGGAGTCATGAGCAGTTCTTC
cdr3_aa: CASSLEVTSGSHEQFF

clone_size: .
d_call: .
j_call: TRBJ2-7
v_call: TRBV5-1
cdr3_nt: TGCGCCAGCAGCTTTCGGGTCGACGAGCAGTACTTC
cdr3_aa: CASSFRVDEQYF

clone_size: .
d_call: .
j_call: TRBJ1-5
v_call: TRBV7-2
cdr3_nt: TGTGCCAGCAGCTTAATGTCGGCAGGGGATCAGCCCCAGCATTTT
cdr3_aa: CASSLMSAGDQPQHF

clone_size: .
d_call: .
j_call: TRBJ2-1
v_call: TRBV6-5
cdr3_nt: TGTGCCAGCAGTTACAGCCGGTACAATGAGCAGTTCTTC
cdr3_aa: CASSYSRYNEQFF

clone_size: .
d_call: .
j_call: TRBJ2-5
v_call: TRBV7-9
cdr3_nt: TGTGCCAGCAGCTTCGTTGGACAAGAGACCCAGTACTTC
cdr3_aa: CASSFVGQETQYF

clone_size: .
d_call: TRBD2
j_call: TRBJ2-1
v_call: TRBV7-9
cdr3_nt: TGTGCCAGCAGCTTAAACATAGCGGGAGAGGAGGAGCAGTTCTTC
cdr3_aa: CASSLNIAGEEEQFF

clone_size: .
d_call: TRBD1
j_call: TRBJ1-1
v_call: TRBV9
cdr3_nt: TGTGCCAGCAGCATCACAGGGGGCACTGAAGCTTTCTTT
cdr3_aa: CASSITGGTEAFF

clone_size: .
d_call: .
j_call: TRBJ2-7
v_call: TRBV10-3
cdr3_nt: TGTGCCATCGGGGCCCACGAGCAGTACTTC
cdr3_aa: CAIGAHEQYF

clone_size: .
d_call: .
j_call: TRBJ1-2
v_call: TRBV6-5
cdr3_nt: TGTGCCAGCAGTTACTCGAGGGGGGCCCGGGGCTACACCTTC
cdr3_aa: CASSYSRGARGYTF

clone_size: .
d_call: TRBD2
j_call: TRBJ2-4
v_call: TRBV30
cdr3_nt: TGTGCCTGGAGTACAAGCGGGAGAGGGAACATTCAGTACTTC
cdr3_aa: CAWSTSGRGNIQYF

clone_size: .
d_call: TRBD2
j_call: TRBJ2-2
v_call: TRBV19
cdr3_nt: TGTGCCAGTAGTATCGGGCTAGCGGGGCCCGCCGGGGAGCTGTTTTTT
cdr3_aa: CASSIGLAGPAGELFF

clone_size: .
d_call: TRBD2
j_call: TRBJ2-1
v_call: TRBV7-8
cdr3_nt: TGTGCCAGCAGCTTTCCGGGAGGGAGGGATGAGCAGTTCTTC
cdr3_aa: CASSFPGGRDEQFF

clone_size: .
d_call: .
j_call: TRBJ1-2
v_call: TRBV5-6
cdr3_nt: TGTGCCAGCAGCTCACGGACCAACTATGGCTACACCTTC
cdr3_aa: CASSSRTNYGYTF

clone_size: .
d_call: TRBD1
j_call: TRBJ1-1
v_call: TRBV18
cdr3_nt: TGTGCCAGCTCGCTACGACAGGGGGCGTTGAACACTGAAGCTTTCTTT
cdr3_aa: CASSLRQGALNTEAFF

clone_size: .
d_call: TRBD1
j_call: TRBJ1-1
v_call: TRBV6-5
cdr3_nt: TGTGCCAGCAGTCGACAGGGGGCTGAAGCTTTCTTT
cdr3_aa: CASSRQGAEAFF

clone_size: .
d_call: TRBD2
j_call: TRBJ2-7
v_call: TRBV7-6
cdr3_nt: TGTGCCAGCAGCAACTCCGGGACTAGCGGGAGAGGGGCCTTAAACGAGCAGTACTTC
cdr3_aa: CASSNSGTSGRGALNEQYF

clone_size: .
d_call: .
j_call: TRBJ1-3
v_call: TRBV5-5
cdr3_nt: TGTGCCAGCAGCTTGGCTGGCACCATATATTTT
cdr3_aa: CASSLAGTIYF

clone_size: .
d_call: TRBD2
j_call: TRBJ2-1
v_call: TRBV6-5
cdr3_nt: TGTGCCAGCAGAATAGCGGGAGGATCCTACAATGAGCAGTTCTTC
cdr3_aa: CASRIAGGSYNEQFF

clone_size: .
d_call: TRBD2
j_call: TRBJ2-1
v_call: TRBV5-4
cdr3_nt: TGTGCCAGCAGCCTTGGACTAGCGGGAGAGATTAGGAATGAGCAGTTCTTC
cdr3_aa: CASSLGLAGEIRNEQFF

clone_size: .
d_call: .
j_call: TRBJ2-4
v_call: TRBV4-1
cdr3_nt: TGCGCCAGCAGCCAAGAGGTTCTAGCCAAAAACATTCAGTACTTC
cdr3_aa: CASSQEVLAKNIQYF

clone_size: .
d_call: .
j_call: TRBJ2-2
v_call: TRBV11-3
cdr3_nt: TGTGCCAGCAGCTTCGGGATCCCGGGTTCCGGGGAGCTGTTTTTT
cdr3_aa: CASSFGIPGSGELFF

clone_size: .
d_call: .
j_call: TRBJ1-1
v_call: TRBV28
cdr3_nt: TGTGCCAGCAGTTCGTGGGGGGATCTAATTAGTCTGAAGGACACTGAAGCTTTCTTT
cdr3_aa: CASSSWGDLISLKDTEAFF

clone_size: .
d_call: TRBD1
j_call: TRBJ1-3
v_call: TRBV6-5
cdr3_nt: TGTGCCAGCAGTTCGCGAGGACAGGGCGGTGGAAACACCATATATTTT
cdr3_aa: CASSSRGQGGGNTIYF

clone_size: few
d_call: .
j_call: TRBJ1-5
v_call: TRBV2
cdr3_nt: TGTGCCAGCAGGCCTCAAGGGGATCAGCCCCAGCATTTT
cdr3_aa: CASRPQGDQPQHF

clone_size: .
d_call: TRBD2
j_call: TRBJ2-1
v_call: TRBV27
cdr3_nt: TGTGCCAGCAAGGGACTAGCGGGAGGAAGCTCCTACAATGAGCAGTTCTTC
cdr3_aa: CASKGLAGGSSYNEQFF

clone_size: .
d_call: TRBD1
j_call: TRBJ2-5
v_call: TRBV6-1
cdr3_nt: TGTGCTTCGGACAGGGGGAGGCAAGAGACCCAGTACTTC
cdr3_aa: CASDRGRQETQYF

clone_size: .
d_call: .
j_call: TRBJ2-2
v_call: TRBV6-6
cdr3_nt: TGTGCCAGCCAGAGCGCTGGATCGAACACCGGGGAGCTGTTTTTT
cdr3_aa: CASQSAGSNTGELFF

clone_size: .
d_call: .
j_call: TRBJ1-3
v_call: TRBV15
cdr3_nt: TGTGCCACCAGCAGAGTGCTGGAAAACACCATATATTTT
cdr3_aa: CATSRVLENTIYF

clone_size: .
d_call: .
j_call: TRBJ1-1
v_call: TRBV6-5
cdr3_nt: TGTGCCACCGACAGAATGAACACTGAAGCTTTCTTT
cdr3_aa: CATDRMNTEAFF

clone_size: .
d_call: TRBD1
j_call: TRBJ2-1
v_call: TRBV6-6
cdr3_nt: TGTGCCAGCAGTCGCGACAGGGACAATGAGCAGTTCTTC
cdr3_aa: CASSRDRDNEQFF

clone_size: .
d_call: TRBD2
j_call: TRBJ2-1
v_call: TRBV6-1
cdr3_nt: TGTGCCAGCAGTTCCCTAGCGGGAGGTTACAATGAGCAGTTCTTC
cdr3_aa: CASSSLAGGYNEQFF

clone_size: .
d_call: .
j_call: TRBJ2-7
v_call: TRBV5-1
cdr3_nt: TGCGCCAGCAGCTTGAAGGGCCACACTGAGTCCTACGAGCAGTACTTC
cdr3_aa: CASSLKGHTESYEQYF

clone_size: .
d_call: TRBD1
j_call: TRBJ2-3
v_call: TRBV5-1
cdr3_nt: TGCGCCAGCAGCTTGCGACAGGGGGCGACAGATACGCAGTATTTT
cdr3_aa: CASSLRQGATDTQYF

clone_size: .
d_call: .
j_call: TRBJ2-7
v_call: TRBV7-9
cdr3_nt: TGTGCCAGCAGCTACTACCGGGACAACCTCTACGAGCAGTACTTC
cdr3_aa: CASSYYRDNLYEQYF

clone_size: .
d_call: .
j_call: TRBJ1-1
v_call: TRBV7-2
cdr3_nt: TGTGCCAGCAGCTTAAATCGGGGCACTGAAGCTTTCTTT
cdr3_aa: CASSLNRGTEAFF

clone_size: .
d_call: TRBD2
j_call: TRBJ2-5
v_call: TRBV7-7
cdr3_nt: TGTGCTAGCAGCCATGTAGCGGGACCCCAAGAGACCCAGTACTTC
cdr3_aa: CASSHVAGPQETQYF

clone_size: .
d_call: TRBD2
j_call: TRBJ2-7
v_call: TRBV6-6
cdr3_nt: TGTGCCAGCAGTTACTCAACTAGCGGGGGCTACGAGCAGTACTTC
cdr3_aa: CASSYSTSGGYEQYF

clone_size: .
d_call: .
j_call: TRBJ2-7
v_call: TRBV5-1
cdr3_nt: TGCGCCAGCAGTGACAGCGCCTACGAGCAGTACTTC
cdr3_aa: CASSDSAYEQYF

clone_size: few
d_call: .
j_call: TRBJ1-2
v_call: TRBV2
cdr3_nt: TGTGCCTCTTTCCGGGACATTAACTATGGCTACACCTTC
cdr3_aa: CASFRDINYGYTF

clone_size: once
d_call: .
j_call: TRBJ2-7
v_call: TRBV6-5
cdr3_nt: TGTGCCAGCAGGGATACAGGGTTCCGGGAGCAGTACTTC
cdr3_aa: CASRDTGFREQYF

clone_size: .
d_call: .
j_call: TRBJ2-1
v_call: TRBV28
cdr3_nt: TGTGCCAGCAGCCCCGTGAAGGGTCGGTGGAATGAGCAGTTCTTC
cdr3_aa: CASSPVKGRWNEQFF

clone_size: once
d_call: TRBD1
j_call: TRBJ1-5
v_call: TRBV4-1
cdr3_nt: TGCGCCAGCAGCCAAGTTCAGGGGGCTCGCAATCAGCCCCAGCATTTT
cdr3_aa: CASSQVQGARNQPQHF

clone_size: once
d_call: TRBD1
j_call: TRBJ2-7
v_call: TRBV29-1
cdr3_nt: TGCAGCGTTGAGGGGACAGGGAATCACCCCTACGAGCAGTACTTC
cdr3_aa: CSVEGTGNHPYEQYF

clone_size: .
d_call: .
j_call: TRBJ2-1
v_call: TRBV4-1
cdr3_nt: TGCGCCAGCAGCTTAGTAAAGGACTCCTACAATGAGCAGTTCTTC
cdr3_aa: CASSLVKDSYNEQFF

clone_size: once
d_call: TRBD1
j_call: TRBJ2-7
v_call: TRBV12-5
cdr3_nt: TGTGCTAGTGGCGCGACAGGGGTCGATGAGCAGTACTTC
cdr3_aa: CASGATGVDEQYF

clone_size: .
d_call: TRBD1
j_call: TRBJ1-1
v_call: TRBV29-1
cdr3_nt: TGCAGCGTCTTGACAGGGATTGTCGCTGAAGCTTTCTTT
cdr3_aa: CSVLTGIVAEAFF

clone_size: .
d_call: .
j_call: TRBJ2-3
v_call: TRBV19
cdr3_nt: TGTGCCAGTAGTGCCAGCTGGGGGGACACAGATACGCAGTATTTT
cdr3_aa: CASSASWGDTDTQYF

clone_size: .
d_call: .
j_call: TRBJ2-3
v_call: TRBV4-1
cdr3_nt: TGCGCCAGCAGCCAAGACAGGGGAGGCACAGATACGCAGTATTTT
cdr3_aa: CASSQDRGGTDTQYF

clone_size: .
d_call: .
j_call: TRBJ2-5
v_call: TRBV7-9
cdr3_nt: TGTGCCAGCAGCGCGACAGGATTCCGCCAAGAGACCCAGTACTTC
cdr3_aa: CASSATGFRQETQYF

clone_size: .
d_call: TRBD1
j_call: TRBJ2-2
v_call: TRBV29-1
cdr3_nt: TGCAGCGTTCGACAGGGATTGGGGACCGGGGAGCTGTTTTTT
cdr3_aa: CSVRQGLGTGELFF

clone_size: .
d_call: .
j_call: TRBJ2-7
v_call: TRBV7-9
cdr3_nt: TGTGCCAGCAGCTTAGACGAGGGAAACGAGCAGTACTTC
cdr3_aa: CASSLDEGNEQYF

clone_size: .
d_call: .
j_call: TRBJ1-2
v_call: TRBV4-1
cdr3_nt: TGCGCCAGCAGCCAAGCACCGACAGCTAACTATGGCTACACCTTC
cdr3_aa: CASSQAPTANYGYTF

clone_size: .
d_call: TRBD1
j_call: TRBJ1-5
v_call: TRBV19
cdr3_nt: TGTGCCAGTAAACAGGGGATTTATCAGCCCCAGCATTTT
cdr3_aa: CASKQGIYQPQHF